This is a list of T cell receptor beta chains from one sample in a study of beta chain features in type 1 diabetes. The assay was immunoSEQ multiplex PCR, and TCRdb's table has in-frame clones only and misses some. The table lists about 620,000 clones, roughly a sixth of them singletons. The material sequenced was naive CD4+ T cells from blood. Receptor source: a man aged 18 to 35 in good health. Each CDR3 is given with its conserved first and last residue. Each record gives: clone size, D gene, J gene, V gene, CDR3 DNA, CDR3 protein. The D gene is left open where the match is weak. Rows give clone size only sometimes, using once, few, many, or a class for an expanded clone.

>.|.|TRBJ1-1|TRBV7-2
TGTGCCAGCGGACGCGACTCCGGGGGGCGAAGCGGGAATGAAGCTTTCTTT
CASGRDSGGRSGNEAFF
>.|TRBD2|TRBJ2-3|TRBV11-1
TGTGCCAGCAGCTTTGGGACTAGCGGGGGGTACACAGATACGCAGTATTTT
CASSFGTSGGYTDTQYF
>few|.|TRBJ2-6|TRBV15
TGTGCCACCAGCAGGATCGGACGGACCTCTGGGGCCAACGTCCTGACTTTC
CATSRIGRTSGANVLTF
>.|TRBD2|TRBJ2-7|TRBV7-2
TGTGCCAGCAGCTTAAGGTTCCGTGGCGGGAGTCTCCACGAGCAGTACTTC
CASSLRFRGGSLHEQYF
>.|TRBD2|TRBJ2-2|TRBV28
TGTGCCAGCAGTATATGGACTAGCGGGCGCACCGGGGAGCTGTTTTTT
CASSIWTSGRTGELFF
>.|.|TRBJ1-1|TRBV2
TGTGCCAGCGAAGGGCACCAGAACACTGAAGCTTTCTTT
CASEGHQNTEAFF
>few|.|TRBJ2-7|TRBV4-3
TGCGCCAGCAGCCAAGAATGGGAGTCCTACGAGCAGTACTTC
CASSQEWESYEQYF
>few|.|TRBJ2-7|TRBV5-1
TGCGCCAGCAGCTTGGCACGGGGATCCTACGAGCAGTACTTC
CASSLARGSYEQYF
>.|.|TRBJ1-5|TRBV6-1
TGTGCCAGCAGCACTAGATCAGGGAGCAATCAGCCCCAGCATTTT
CASSTRSGSNQPQHF
>few|.|TRBJ1-1|TRBV6-6
TGTGCCAGCAGCTTAAACAGGGAAAGCACTGAAGCTTTCTTT
CASSLNRESTEAFF
>.|.|TRBJ2-3|TRBV29-1
TGCAGCTCCGCGGCAGGGGCGGGCACAGATACGCAGTATTTT
CSSAAGAGTDTQYF
>few|TRBD2|TRBJ2-3|TRBV4-3
TGCGCCAGCAGCCAAGCCGGGAGGGTCGGCACAGATACGCAGTATTTT
CASSQAGRVGTDTQYF
>.|TRBD1|TRBJ1-5|TRBV5-4
TGTGCCAGCAGCTTGGCAGGGGGCAGCAATCAGCCCCAGCATTTT
CASSLAGGSNQPQHF
>few|TRBD2|TRBJ2-7|TRBV5-1
TGCGCCAGCAGCTTGGAACTAGCGGGAACACACTACGAGCAGTACTTC
CASSLELAGTHYEQYF
>.|TRBD1|TRBJ2-7|TRBV7-2
TGTGCCAGCAGCTTATACAGGGGGCCGTACTACGAGCAGTACTTC
CASSLYRGPYYEQYF
>few|TRBD2|TRBJ2-7|TRBV7-2
TGTGCCAGCAGTTCCGGGACTAGCGGCTCCTACGAGCAGTACTTC
CASSSGTSGSYEQYF
>few|.|TRBJ1-1|TRBV11-1
TGTGCCAGCAGCTGGGATCGACAATCCACTGAAGCTTTCTTT
CASSWDRQSTEAFF
>.|.|TRBJ1-1|TRBV5-4
TGTGCCAGCAGCGCCCGACAGGAGTCGAACACTGAAGCTTTCTTT
CASSARQESNTEAFF
>.|.|TRBJ1-1|TRBV7-9
TGTGCCAGCATCCCGGTCACTGAAGCTTTCTTT
CASIPVTEAFF
>.|.|TRBJ2-2|TRBV7-2
TGTGCCAGCAGCTTCCGCGGGGTCGGGGAGCTGTTTTTT
CASSFRGVGELFF
>few|.|TRBJ1-4|TRBV21-1
TGTGCCAGCAGCAAAGACCAAGCAACTAATGAAAAACTGTTTTTT
CASSKDQATNEKLFF
>.|.|TRBJ1-2|TRBV5-6
TGTGCCAGCAGCTTGGCAGCTAACTATGGCTACACCTTC
CASSLAANYGYTF
>.|.|TRBJ2-1|TRBV19
TGTGCCAGTAAACGCGGGACCTCCTACAATGAGCAGTTCTTC
CASKRGTSYNEQFF
>.|.|TRBJ2-7|TRBV5-1
TGCGCCAGCAGCTTGGACCTGTGGGGCGAGCAGTACTTC
CASSLDLWGEQYF
>.|TRBD1|TRBJ1-5|TRBV30
TGTGCCTGGAGGATGACAGGGGGGGGTCAGCCCCAGCATTTT
CAWRMTGGGQPQHF
>.|TRBD2|TRBJ2-3|TRBV11-3
TGTGCCAGCAGCCGTCGAACCGGGACTAGCGGGAGAGATACGCAGTATTTT
CASSRRTGTSGRDTQYF
>.|TRBD2|TRBJ2-1|TRBV5-1
TGCGCCAGCAGCTTGGATCGGTCTAGCGGGAGGTTGATCTCCTACAATGAGCAGTTCTTC
CASSLDRSSGRLISYNEQFF
>.|.|TRBJ2-1|TRBV7-9
TGTGCCAGCAGCTTATTGGGTGGGGAAGACAATGAGCAGTTCTTC
CASSLLGGEDNEQFF
>few|TRBD1|TRBJ1-2|TRBV7-2
TGTGCCAGCAGCTGGGGGACAGGGGGCATCTATGGCTACACCTTC
CASSWGTGGIYGYTF
>few|TRBD1|TRBJ2-7|TRBV11-3
TGTGCCAGCAGCTTAGAAGGGACAGGATTGTACTTC
CASSLEGTGLYF
>.|TRBD1|TRBJ2-1|TRBV4-1
TGCGCCAGCACCGGGGACAGGGGGCGTAGAGGAATCTCCTACAATGAGCAGTTCTTC
CASTGDRGRRGISYNEQFF
>.|.|TRBJ2-1|TRBV29-1
TGCAGCGTTCCAACCCGATCCAATGAGCAGTTCTTC
CSVPTRSNEQFF
>.|.|TRBJ2-1|TRBV21-1
TGTGCCAGCAGCATCCCCGGGGCTCCGAAAGGGAATGAGCAGTTCTTC
CASSIPGAPKGNEQFF
>many|TRBD2|TRBJ2-3|TRBV4-1
TGCGCCAGCAGCTTCACTAGCGCCAACGCAGATACGCAGTATTTT
CASSFTSANADTQYF
>.|TRBD2|TRBJ2-7|TRBV7-2
TGTGCCAGCAGCTCCCCCGGACTAGCGGGCTACGAGCAGTACTTC
CASSSPGLAGYEQYF
>few|TRBD2|TRBJ2-2|TRBV7-2
TGTGCCAGCAGCTTAGCAGCACGGCCGGGACTAGCCTACACCGGGGAGCTGTTTTTT
CASSLAARPGLAYTGELFF
>few|.|TRBJ2-3|TRBV6-5
TGTGCCAGCAGCCCGGATCGAATTAGCACAGATACGCAGTATTTT
CASSPDRISTDTQYF
>few|TRBD1|TRBJ2-7|TRBV6-1
TGTGCCAGCACCCCTCGACAGGGATACGAGCAGTACTTC
CASTPRQGYEQYF
>few|.|TRBJ2-2|TRBV6-6
TGTGCCAGCAGCGAACCGGGAAACACCGGGGAGCTGTTTTTT
CASSEPGNTGELFF
>few|TRBD1|TRBJ2-1|TRBV9
TGTGCCAGCTCCGACAGGGGGAACTACAATGAGCAGTTCTTC
CASSDRGNYNEQFF
>.|.|TRBJ1-2|TRBV10-3
TGTGCCATCAGCAGGGTTTTGTTTGATGGCTACACCTTC
CAISRVLFDGYTF